A single sample gave rise to the 25 T cell receptor beta chains below, sequenced in a study of cytomegalovirus exposure and HLA in healthy donors. PCR was performed using 60 Vbeta and 13 Jbeta primers. Only in-frame clones appear in the TCRdb table, and some are missing; sequencing was by immunoSEQ multiplex PCR. This table holds over 110,000 clones, about four fifths found once. Sequencing input: PBMCs. The receptors originated from a male donor in good health and CMV-seronegative.

The rearrangement links TRBV2 to TRBJ1-5; D unclear. The CDR3 loop spans 12 amino acids. Per germline, CDR1 SNHLY and CDR2 FYNNEI. The ends were cut back, 8 bases at V and 0 bases at J, with 5 bases in the middle. CDR3 sequence: CASRYSNQPQHF. The CDR3 DNA is TGTGCCAGCCGGTATAGCAATCAGCCCCAGCATTTT.

The DNA of the CDR3 is TGTGCCACAAAACAGGCTCACAATCAGCCCCAGCATTTT. Protein product: CATKQAHNQPQHF. This chain links TRBV10-3 with TRBJ1-5; D perhaps matches TRBD1 (5 bases). The length of the CDR3 is 13 residues. Germline loops: CDR1 ENHRY, CDR2 SYGVKD. The ends were cut back, 10 bases at V and 3 bases at J, with 13 bases in the middle.

The CDR3: CASSTRESNNEQFF. For the CDR3, the DNA is TGTGCCAGCAGCACGCGGGAGAGCAACAATGAGCAGTTCTTC. V gene TRBV9 combines with J gene TRBJ2-1, with 7 bases identical to TRBD2. CDR1 is SGDLS, CDR2 YYNGEE, per germline. The CDR3 is made up of 14 amino acids. V trimming: 4 bases; J trimming: 5 bases; junction bases outside the gene matches: 6.

The chain has TRBV10-2 and TRBJ2-7; 7 nucleotides agree with TRBD1. The CDR3 runs 13 residues. After removal of 6 bases from V and 2 bases from J, the junction contained 4 bases not matched to a gene. Germline-derived CDR1 and CDR2 are WSHSY and SAAADI. The CDR3 DNA is TGCGCCAGCAGACTTGACAGGGCCTACGAGCAGTACTTC. Residues: CASRLDRAYEQYF.

V usage is TRBV30 and J usage is TRBJ1-1; weak D call: TRBD1 (6 bases). Trimming took 2 bases from V and 10 from J, leaving 11 bases between them. Germline CDR1 and CDR2: GTSNPN and SVGIG (reference sequence). The CDR3 contains 11 residues. The CDR3 sequence: CAWSNRVSAFF. The DNA of the CDR3 is TGTGCCTGGAGTAACAGGGTGTCAGCTTTCTTT.

The count of this clone is one. V is TRBV4-3 and J is TRBJ2-7; 7 positions agree with TRBD2. The germline gives CDR1 LGHNA, CDR2 YSLEER. V gave up 4 bases and J gave up 3 bases; unmatched junction bases: 3. The CDR3 sequence is 13 residues long. The CDR3 DNA follows: TGCGCCAGCAGCCCAGCGGGAAACTACGAGCAGTACTTC. Residues: CASSPAGNYEQYF.

The chain recombines TRBV5-6 with TRBJ1-1, with 7 bases aligning to TRBD1. Germline V CDR1 and CDR2: SGHDT, YYEEEE. V lost 0 bases and J lost 4; bases outside the gene matches: 9. The CDR3 runs 16 residues. DNA of the CDR3: TGTGCCAGCAGCTTGGGGAGGAGGCAGGGGGTCACTGAAGCTTTCTTT. Translating it yields CASSLGRRQGVTEAFF.

The chain carries TRBV6-5 and TRBJ1-2; 8 bases are a match to TRBD1. Germline CDR1 and CDR2: MNHEY and SVGAGI. CDR3 length: 13 amino acids. Trimming took 6 bases from V and 8 from J; bases not matched to a gene: 8. The CDR3 DNA reads as TGTGCCAGCAGACTGGACAGGGCTTGGGGCTACACCTTC. Its protein is CASRLDRAWGYTF.

The V gene is TRBV6-5, the J gene TRBJ2-7; unclear D gene. V was trimmed by 2 bases and J by 6 bases, leaving 8 bases between them. Germline assignment: CDR1 MNHEY and CDR2 SVGAGI. This CDR3 comprises 12 residues. Written as DNA, the CDR3 is TGTGCCAGCAGTTACGGGCCTTCCGAGCAGTACTTC. Protein sequence: CASSYGPSEQYF.

The chain carries TRBV7-2 and TRBJ1-1, with D perhaps TRBD1 (5 bases). The V gene's germline CDR1 is SGHTA and CDR2 FQGNSA. Trimming left V 0 bases short and J 5 bases short, with 10 bases between. This CDR3 contains 14 residues. The CDR3 loop is CASSLAQGGTEAFF. The DNA for the CDR3 is TGTGCCAGCAGCTTAGCGCAGGGTGGAACTGAAGCTTTCTTT.

The rearrangement uses TRBV27 and TRBJ1-1, with 7 bases matching TRBD1. Germline lookup yields CDR1 MNHEY and CDR2 SMNVEV (reference sequence). Trimming took 7 bases from V and 4 from J; bases not matched to a gene: 3. CDR3 length equals 12 residues. CDR3 amino acids: CASKQGLTEAFF. CDR3 sequence (DNA): TGTGCCAGCAAACAGGGGCTCACTGAAGCTTTCTTT.

This rearrangement joins TRBV5-3 to TRBJ2-6; D remains ambiguous. Being an ORF, TRBV5-3 has a function that is uncertain. V shed 8 bases and J shed 6 bases, with 6 bases lying between them. This CDR3 has 11 amino acids. DNA for the CDR3: TGTGCCAGGGGCCTGGCCAACGTCCTGACTTTC. Translation: CARGLANVLTF.

V gene TRBV6-1 combines with J gene TRBJ1-5; D is ambiguous. The ends were cut back, 7 bases at V and 1 base at J, with 14 bases in the middle. The CDR3 has 15 amino acids. The germline CDR1 and CDR2 sequences are MNHNS and SASEGT. The chain's CDR3 is CASIFGRGSNQPQHF. Written as DNA, the CDR3 is TGTGCCAGCATCTTCGGGAGAGGGAGCAATCAGCCCCAGCATTTT.

V usage is TRBV30 and J usage is TRBJ1-1; possibly TRBD1 for D (6 bases). The CDR3 consists of 14 residues. Trimming stripped 0 bases from V and 1 base from J, with 9 bases between. Germline V CDR1 and CDR2: GTSNPN, SVGIG (reference sequence). In nucleotides, the CDR3 is TGTGCCTGGAGTGTTTGGACAGAGAACACTGAAGCTTTCTTT. Its translation: CAWSVWTENTEAFF. Supplemented by reference TRBV30 and TRBJ1-1, the full variable domain reads SQTIHQWPATLVQPVGSPLSLECTVEGTSNPNLYWYRQAAGRGLQLLFYSVGIGQISSEVPQNLSASRPQDRQFILSSKKLLLSDSGFYLCAWSVWTENTEAFFGQGTRLTVV.

The chain has TRBV5-4 and TRBJ2-1; tentatively, D is TRBD1 (5 bases). Germline CDR1 reads SGHNT; CDR2 reads YYREEE (reference sequence). V lost 10 bases and J 9 bases, leaving 14 bases between the germline ends. This CDR3 comprises 11 residues. The CDR3 region has the DNA TGTGCCGACAAATCAGGGTCTGAGCAGTTCTTC. This encodes CADKSGSEQFF.

The chain uses TRBV5-1 and TRBJ1-2; 9 positions agree with TRBD1. The germline CDR1 and CDR2 sequences are SGHRS and YFSETQ. This CDR3 has 15 amino acids. The ends lost 4 bases at V and 6 bases at J; junction bases unmatched: 10. CDR3 sequence reads: CASSMIRDRAHGYTF. In DNA, the CDR3 is TGCGCCAGCAGCATGATTCGGGACAGGGCGCATGGCTACACCTTC.

This sequence joins TRBV21-1 and TRBJ2-5; the table's D call TRBD1 went unverified against the DNA. TRBV21-1 is classified as a pseudogene. This CDR3 is built from 12 residues. CDR3 coding DNA: TGTGCCAGCAAGACAGCCCCGGGGACCCAGTACTTC. Protein: CASKTAPGTQYF.

The rearrangement joins TRBV7-3 to TRBJ2-2; 7 bases match TRBD2. Germline CDR1 SGHTA, CDR2 FQGTGA. V shed 5 bases, J shed 6 bases, and the junction held 9 bases outside the gene matches. The CDR3 extends over 15 amino acids. The CDR3, as DNA: TGTGCCAGCAGCCTAAGGGGCGGGAGCTCCGGGGAGCTGTTTTTT. This encodes CASSLRGGSSGELFF.

This clone appeared a few times. The chain recombines TRBV9 with TRBJ2-1; 9 nucleotides agree with TRBD2. Germline CDR1 and CDR2: SGDLS and YYNGEE. J gave up 7 bases and V 0 bases, and 8 bases lay outside the gene matches. The CDR3 extends over 16 amino acids. CDR3 region: CASSVEYSGSWNEQFF. The CDR3 DNA reads TGTGCCAGCAGCGTAGAGTATAGCGGGAGTTGGAATGAGCAGTTCTTC.

CDR3 sequence (DNA): TGTGCCAGCAGCACCTGGGACAGGGACTTCAATGAGCAGTTCTTC. Its protein product is CASSTWDRDFNEQFF. This chain connects TRBV6-5 to TRBJ2-1, with 9 bases that match TRBD1. V was pared by 6 bases and J by 6 bases, with 9 bases of the junction left unmatched. The CDR3 has 15 amino acids. In germline, CDR1 is MNHEY, CDR2 SVGAGI.

V is TRBV13 and J is TRBJ2-1; a possible D gene is TRBD1 (6 bases). V was cut by 6 bases and J by 7 bases, with 22 bases left in between. The CDR3 is made up of 16 amino acids. Germline assignment: CDR1 PRHDT and CDR2 FYEKMQ (reference sequence). The CDR3 DNA reads TGTGCCAGCAGGATGAGGGGGAGAGTTGATTGGAATGAGCAGTTCTTC. Translation gives CASRMRGRVDWNEQFF.

The chain is built from TRBV7-9 and TRBJ1-1; TRBD1 agrees at 8 bases. CDR1 is SEHNR and CDR2 is FQNEAQ in the germline V gene (reference sequence). This CDR3 is built from 14 residues. J was trimmed by 1 base and V by 6 bases; bases with no gene match: 4. The CDR3 DNA reads as TGTGCCAGCAGAAGGGGACAGGAGAACACTGAAGCTTTCTTT. Translation gives CASRRGQENTEAFF. Using reference TRBV7-9 and TRBJ1-1 for the parts outside the CDR3, the full variable domain is DTGVSQNPRHKITKRGQNVTFRCDPISEHNRLYWYRQTLGQGPEFLTYFQNEAQLEKSRLLSDRFSAERPKGSFSTLEIQRTEQGDSAMYLCASRRGQENTEAFFGQGTRLTVV.

This sequence joins TRBV11-2 and TRBJ2-5, with D possibly TRBD1 on 5 matching bases. Germline CDR1 and CDR2: SGHAT and FQNNGV. The CDR3 sequence is 14 residues long. Trimming cost V 6 bases and J 3 bases, with 14 bases left between them. CDR3 region: CASSQVVGEETQYF. CDR3 nucleotide sequence: TGTGCCAGCAGTCAGGTCGTAGGGGAAGAGACCCAGTACTTC. Based on the CDR3 plus reference TRBV11-2 and TRBJ2-5, the full variable domain is EAGVAQSPRYKIIEKRQSVAFWCNPISGHATLYWYQQILGQGPKLLIQFQNNGVVDDSQLPKDRFSAERLKGVDSTLKIQPAKLEDSAVYLCASSQVVGEETQYFGPGTRLLVL.

V usage is TRBV27 and J usage is TRBJ1-1; a weak D match, TRBD1 (6 bases). Trimming removed 1 base from V and 6 bases from J, with 18 bases in between. The germline gives CDR1 MNHEY, CDR2 SMNVEV (reference sequence). The CDR3 is 16 amino acids. Here the CDR3 reads CASSLWPVSGESEAFF. The DNA of the CDR3 is TGTGCCAGCAGTTTATGGCCCGTGTCAGGGGAATCTGAAGCTTTCTTT.

The V call is TRBV29-1, the J call TRBJ2-7, with a possible D match to TRBD1 (7 bases). V was clipped by 6 bases and J by 2 bases, with 11 bases between them. Germline CDR1 SQVTM, CDR2 ANQGSEA. This CDR3 is 12 amino acids long. This chain's CDR3 is CSVSGGPYEQYF. In DNA form, the CDR3 reads TGCAGCGTCTCAGGGGGGCCCTACGAGCAGTACTTC.